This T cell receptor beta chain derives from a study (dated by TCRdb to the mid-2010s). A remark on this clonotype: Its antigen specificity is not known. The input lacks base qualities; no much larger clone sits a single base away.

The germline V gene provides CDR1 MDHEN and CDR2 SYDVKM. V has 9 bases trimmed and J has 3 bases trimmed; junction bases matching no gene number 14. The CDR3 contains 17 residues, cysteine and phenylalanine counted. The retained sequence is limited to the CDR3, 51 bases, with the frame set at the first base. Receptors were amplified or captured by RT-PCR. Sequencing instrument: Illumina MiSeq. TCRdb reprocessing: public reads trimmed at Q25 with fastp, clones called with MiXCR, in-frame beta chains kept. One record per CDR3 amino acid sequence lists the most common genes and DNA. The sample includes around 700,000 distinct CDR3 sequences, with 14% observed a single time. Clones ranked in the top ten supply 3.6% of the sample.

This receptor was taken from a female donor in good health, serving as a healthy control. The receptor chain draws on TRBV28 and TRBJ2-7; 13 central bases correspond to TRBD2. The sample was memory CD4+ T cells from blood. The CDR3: CASIGLAGVGFDYEQYF. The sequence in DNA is TGTGCCAGTATAGGACTAGCGGGAGTGGGATTCGACTACGAGCAGTACTTC.